The clone carrying this TCR beta chain was observed a handful of times. Time point specified: blood at routine non-recurrence follow-up after resection. Unsorted samples of tumor, nontumor lung or frozen PBMC had their whole RNA sequenced. This entry comes from a study of spatial heterogeneity in lung cancer. TCRdb called the 5' RACE reads again in MiXCR, with one record for every CDR3 protein. In the table there are 50,000 to 60,000 distinct CDR3 sequences, around 7.7% of which are singletons. Trimming left V 5 bases short and J 0 bases short, with 10 bases between. CDR1 is DFQATT, CDR2 SNEGSKA, per germline (reference sequence). There are 14 residues in the CDR3.

The chain is built from TRBV20-1 and TRBJ2-2; D not certain. This clonotype originated in a female donor with early-stage non-small cell lung cancer. Material: PBMCs, obtained at follow-up. In nucleotides, the CDR3 is TGCAGTGCTCCCCAATGGGCGAACACCGGGGAGCTGTTTTTT. It codes for CSAPQWANTGELFF.